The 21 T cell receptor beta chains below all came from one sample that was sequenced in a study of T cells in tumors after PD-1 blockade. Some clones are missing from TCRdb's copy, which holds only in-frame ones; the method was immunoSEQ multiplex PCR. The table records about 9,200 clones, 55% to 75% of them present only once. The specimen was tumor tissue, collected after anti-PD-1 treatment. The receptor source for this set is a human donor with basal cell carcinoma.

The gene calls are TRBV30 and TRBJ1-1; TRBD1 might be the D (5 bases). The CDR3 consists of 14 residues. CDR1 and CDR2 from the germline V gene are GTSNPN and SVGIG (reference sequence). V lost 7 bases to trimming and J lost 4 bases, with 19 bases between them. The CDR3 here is CALEIGGEGTEAFF. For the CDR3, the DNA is TGTGCCTTGGAGATAGGAGGGGAGGGCACTGAAGCTTTCTTT.

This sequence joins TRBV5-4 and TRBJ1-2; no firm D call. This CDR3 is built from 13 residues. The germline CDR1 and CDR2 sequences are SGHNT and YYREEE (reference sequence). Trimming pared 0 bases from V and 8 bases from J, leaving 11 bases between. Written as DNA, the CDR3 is TGTGCCAGCAGCTTGGAGAGTTTCCTGGGCTACACCTTC. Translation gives CASSLESFLGYTF.

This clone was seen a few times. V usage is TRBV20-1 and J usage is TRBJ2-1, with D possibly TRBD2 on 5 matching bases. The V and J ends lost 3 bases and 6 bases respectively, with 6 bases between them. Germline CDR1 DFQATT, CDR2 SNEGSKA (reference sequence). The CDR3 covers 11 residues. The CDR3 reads CSASRGNEQFF. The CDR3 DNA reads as TGCAGTGCTAGCCGGGGCAATGAGCAGTTCTTC.

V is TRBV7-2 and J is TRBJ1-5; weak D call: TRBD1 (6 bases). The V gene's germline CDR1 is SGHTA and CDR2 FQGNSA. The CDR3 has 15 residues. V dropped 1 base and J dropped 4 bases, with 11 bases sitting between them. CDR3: CASSLGFRGNQPQHF. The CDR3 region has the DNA TGTGCCAGCAGCTTAGGATTCAGGGGTAATCAGCCCCAGCATTTT.

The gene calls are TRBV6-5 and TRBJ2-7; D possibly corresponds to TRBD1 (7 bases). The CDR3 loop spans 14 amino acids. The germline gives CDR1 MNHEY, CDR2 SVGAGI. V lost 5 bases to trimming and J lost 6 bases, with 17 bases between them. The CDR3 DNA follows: TGTGCCAGCAGTAAGTTAGGCGGGACAGCCGAGCAGTACTTC. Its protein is CASSKLGGTAEQYF.

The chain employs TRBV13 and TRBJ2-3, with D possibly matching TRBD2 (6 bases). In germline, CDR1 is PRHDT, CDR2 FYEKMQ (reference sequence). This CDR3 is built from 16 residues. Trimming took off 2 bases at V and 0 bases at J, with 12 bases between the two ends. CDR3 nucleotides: TGTGCCAGCAGCTTAAGGGCGGGGACCAGCACAGATACGCAGTATTTT. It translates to CASSLRAGTSTDTQYF.

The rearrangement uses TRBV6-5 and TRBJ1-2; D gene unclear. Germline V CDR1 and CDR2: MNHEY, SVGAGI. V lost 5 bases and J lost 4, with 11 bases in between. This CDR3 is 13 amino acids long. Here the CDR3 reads CASSLGSLYGYTF. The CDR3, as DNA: TGTGCCAGCAGTCTCGGGTCTCTCTATGGCTACACCTTC.

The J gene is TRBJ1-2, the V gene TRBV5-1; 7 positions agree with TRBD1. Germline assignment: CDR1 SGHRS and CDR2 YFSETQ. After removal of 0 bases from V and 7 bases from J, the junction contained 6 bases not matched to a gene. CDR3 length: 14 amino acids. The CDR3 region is CASSLGQGLGGYTF. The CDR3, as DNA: TGCGCCAGCAGCTTGGGACAGGGTTTAGGTGGCTACACCTTC.

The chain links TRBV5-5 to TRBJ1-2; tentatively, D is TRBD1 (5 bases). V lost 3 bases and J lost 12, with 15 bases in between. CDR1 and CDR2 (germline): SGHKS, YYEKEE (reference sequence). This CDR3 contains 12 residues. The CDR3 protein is CASSSLGGGDTF. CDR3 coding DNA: TGTGCCAGCAGCTCCTTGGGGGGAGGGGACACCTTC.

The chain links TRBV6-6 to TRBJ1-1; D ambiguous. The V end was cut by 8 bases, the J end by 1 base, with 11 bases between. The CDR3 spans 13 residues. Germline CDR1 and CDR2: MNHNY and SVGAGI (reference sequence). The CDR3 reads CASRLEGNTEAFF. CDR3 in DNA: TGTGCCAGCCGCTTGGAGGGGAACACTGAAGCTTTCTTT.

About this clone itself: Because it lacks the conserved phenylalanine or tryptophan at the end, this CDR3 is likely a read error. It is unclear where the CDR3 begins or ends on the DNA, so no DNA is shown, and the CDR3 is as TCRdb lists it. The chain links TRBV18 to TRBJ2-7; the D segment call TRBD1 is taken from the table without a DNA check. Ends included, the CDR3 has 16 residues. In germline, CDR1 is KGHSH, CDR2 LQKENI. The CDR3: CASSLSGDRGMSPPIL.

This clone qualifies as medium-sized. CDR3 region: CASSPPGMNTEAFF. The CDR3 region has the DNA TGTGCCAGCAGCCCCCCGGGGATGAACACTGAAGCTTTCTTT. The chain combines TRBV14 with TRBJ1-1; no reliable D call. Trimming removed 4 bases at V and 0 bases at J, with 9 bases between. Germline values: CDR1 SGHDN, CDR2 FVKESK. The CDR3 runs to 14 residues.

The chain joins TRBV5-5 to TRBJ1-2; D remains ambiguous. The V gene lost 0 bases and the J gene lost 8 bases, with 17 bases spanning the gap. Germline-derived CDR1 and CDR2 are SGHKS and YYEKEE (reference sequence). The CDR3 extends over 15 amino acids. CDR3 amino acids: CASSLGARLSGGYTF. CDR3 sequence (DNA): TGTGCCAGCAGCTTGGGGGCCAGACTCTCGGGCGGCTACACCTTC. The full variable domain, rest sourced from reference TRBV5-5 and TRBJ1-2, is DAGVTQSPTHLIKTRGQQVTLRCSPISGHKSVSWYQQVLGQGPQFIFQYYEKEERGRGNFPDRFSARQFPNYSSELNVNALLLGDSALYLCASSLGARLSGGYTFGSGTRLTVV.

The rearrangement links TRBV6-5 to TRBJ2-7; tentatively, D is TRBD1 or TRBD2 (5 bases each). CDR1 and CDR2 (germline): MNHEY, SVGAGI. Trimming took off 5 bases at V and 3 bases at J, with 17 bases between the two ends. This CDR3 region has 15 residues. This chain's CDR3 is CASSRDGRGVYEQYF. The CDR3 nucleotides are TGTGCCAGCAGTAGGGATGGTAGAGGGGTCTACGAGCAGTACTTC.

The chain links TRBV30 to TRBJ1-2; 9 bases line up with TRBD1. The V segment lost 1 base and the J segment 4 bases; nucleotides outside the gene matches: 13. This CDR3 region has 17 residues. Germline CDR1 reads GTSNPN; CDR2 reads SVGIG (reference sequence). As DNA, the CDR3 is TGTGCCTGGAGTGCACCTGGATATTCGGACAGGGGCTATGGCTACACCTTC. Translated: CAWSAPGYSDRGYGYTF.

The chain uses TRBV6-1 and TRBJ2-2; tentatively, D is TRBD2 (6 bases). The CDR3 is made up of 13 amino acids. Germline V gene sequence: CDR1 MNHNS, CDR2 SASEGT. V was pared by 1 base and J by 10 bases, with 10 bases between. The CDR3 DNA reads TGTGCCAGCAGTGAAGGGAGGGCCCCGGAGCTGTTTTTT. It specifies CASSEGRAPELFF.

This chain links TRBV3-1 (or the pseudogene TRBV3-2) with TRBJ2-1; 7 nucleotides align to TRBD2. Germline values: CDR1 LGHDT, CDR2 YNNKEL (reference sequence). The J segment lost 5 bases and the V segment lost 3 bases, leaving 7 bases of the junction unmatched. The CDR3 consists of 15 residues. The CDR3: CASSQEYLADNEQFF. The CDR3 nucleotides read TGTGCCAGCAGCCAGGAGTATCTAGCGGACAATGAGCAGTTCTTC.

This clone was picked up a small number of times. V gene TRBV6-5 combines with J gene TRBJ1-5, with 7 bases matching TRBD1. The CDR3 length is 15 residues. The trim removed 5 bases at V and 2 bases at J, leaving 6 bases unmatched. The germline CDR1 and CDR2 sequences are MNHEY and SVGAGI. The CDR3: CASSPPGTGNQPQHF. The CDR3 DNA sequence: TGTGCCAGCAGTCCACCCGGGACAGGCAATCAGCCCCAGCATTTT.

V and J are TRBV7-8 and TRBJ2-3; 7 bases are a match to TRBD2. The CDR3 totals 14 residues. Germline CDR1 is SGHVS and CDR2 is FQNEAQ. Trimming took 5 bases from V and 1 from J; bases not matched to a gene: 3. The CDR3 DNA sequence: TGTGCCAGCAGCCCCGCGGGGGGCACAGATACGCAGTATTTT. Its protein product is CASSPAGGTDTQYF. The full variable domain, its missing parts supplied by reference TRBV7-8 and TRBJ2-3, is GAGVSQSPRYKVAKRGQDVALRCDPISGHVSLFWYQQALGQGPEFLTYFQNEAQLDKSGLPSDRFFAERPEGSVSTLKIQRTQQEDSAVYLCASSPAGGTDTQYFGPGTRLTVL.

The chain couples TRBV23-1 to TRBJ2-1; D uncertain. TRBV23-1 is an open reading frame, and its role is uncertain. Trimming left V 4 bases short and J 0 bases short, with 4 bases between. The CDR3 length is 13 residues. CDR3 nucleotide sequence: TGCGCCAGCAGTCGGGTCTCCTACAATGAGCAGTTCTTC. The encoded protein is CASSRVSYNEQFF.

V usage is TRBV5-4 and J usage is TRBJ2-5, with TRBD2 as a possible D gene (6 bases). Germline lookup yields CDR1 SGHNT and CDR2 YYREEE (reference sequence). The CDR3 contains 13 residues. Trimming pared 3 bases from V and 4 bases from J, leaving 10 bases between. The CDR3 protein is CASSWRGGETQYF. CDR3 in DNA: TGTGCCAGCAGCTGGCGGGGCGGAGAGACCCAGTACTTC.